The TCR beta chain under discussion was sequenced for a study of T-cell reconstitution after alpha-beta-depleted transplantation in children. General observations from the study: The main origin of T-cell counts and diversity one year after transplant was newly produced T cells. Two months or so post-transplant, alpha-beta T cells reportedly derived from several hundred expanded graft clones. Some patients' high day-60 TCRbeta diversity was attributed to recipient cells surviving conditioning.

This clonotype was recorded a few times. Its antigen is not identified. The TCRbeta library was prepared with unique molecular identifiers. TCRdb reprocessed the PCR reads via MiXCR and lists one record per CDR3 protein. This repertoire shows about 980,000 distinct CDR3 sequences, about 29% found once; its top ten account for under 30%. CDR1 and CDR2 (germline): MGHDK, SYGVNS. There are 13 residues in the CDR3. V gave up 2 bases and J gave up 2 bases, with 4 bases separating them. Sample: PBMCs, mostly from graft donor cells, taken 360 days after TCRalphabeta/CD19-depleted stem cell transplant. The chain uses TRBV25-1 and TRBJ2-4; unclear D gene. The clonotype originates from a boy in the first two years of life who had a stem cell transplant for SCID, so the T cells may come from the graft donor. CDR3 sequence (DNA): TGTGCCAGCAGTGAAGGGACCAAAAACATTCAGTACTTC. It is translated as CASSEGTKNIQYF.